This T cell receptor beta chain originates from a study of T-cell memory formation after mild COVID-19. This clonotype came up a few times. V dropped 5 bases and J dropped 0; count of bases not matched to a gene: 12. The CDR3 is made up of 19 amino acids. CDR1 is SGHRS, CDR2 YFSETQ, per germline. TCRdb ran MiXCR on the 5' RACE reads and lists one entry per CDR3 protein. This table holds 470,000 or so distinct CDR3 sequences, about 20% found once. This chain uses TRBV5-1 with TRBJ2-5; the match to TRBD2 covers 14 bases. The receptor was derived from a man in his late teens or twenties who had mild COVID-19 (a few samples of this study predate the infection). Cell type and time point are not known. Material: PBMCs or a T cell subset sorted from them (not recorded which). CDR3 coding DNA: TGCGCCAGCAGAAGAGGGACTAGCGGGGGCCAGAAGTACCAAGAGACCCAGTACTTC. Its protein is CASRRGTSGGQKYQETQYF.